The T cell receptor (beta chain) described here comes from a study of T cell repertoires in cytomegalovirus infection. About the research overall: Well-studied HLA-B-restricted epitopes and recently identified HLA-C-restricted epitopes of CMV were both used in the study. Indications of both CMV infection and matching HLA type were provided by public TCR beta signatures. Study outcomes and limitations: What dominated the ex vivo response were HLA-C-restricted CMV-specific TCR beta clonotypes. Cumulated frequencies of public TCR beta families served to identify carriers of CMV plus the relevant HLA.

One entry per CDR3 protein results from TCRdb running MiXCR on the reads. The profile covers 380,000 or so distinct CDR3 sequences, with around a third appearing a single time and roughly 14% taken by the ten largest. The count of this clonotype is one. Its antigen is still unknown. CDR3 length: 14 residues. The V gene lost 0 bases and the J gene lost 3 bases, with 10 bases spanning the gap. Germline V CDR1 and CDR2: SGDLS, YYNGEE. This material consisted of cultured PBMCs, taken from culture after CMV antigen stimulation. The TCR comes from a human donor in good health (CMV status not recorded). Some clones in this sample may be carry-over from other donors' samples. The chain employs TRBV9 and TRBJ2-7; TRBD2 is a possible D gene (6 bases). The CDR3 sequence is CASSVGGDIYEQYF. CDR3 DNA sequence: TGTGCCAGCAGCGTAGGGGGGGATATCTACGAGCAGTACTTC.